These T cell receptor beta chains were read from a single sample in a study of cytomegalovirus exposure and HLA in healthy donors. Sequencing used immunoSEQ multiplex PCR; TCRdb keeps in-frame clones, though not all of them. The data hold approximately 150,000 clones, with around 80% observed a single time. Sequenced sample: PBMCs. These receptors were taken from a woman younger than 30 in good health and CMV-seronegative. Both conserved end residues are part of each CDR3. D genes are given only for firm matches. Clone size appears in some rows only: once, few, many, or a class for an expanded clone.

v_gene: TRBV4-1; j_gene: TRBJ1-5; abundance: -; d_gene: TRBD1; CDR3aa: CASSQGPGGKNGRPQHF; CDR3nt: TGCGCCAGCAGCCAAGGGCCAGGGGGCAAGAATGGTCGGCCCCAGCATTTT
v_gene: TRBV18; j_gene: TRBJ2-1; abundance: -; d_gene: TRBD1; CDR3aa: CASSPADRGQGGEQFF; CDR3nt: TGTGCCAGCTCACCCGCGGACAGGGGGCAGGGTGGTGAGCAGTTCTTC
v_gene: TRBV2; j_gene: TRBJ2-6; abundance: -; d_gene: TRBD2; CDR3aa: CASSELGGSWSGANVLTF; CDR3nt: TGTGCCAGCAGTGAATTGGGCGGGAGCTGGTCTGGGGCCAACGTCCTGACTTTC
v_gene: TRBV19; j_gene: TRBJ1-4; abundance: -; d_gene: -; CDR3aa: CASSIKGPEKLFF; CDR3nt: TGTGCCAGTAGTATCAAGGGGCCTGAAAAACTGTTTTTT
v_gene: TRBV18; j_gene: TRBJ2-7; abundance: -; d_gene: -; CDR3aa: CASSPSVVREQYF; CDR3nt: TGTGCCAGCTCACCTTCGGTCGTGAGGGAGCAGTACTTC
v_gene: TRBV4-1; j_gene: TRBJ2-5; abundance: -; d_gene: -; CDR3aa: CASSQEGHGQETQYF; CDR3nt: TGCGCCAGCAGCCAAGAGGGACACGGCCAAGAGACCCAGTACTTC
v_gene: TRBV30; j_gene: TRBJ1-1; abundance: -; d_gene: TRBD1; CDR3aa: CAWSVKGARTEAFF; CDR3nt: TGTGCCTGGAGTGTCAAGGGGGCGCGAACTGAAGCTTTCTTT
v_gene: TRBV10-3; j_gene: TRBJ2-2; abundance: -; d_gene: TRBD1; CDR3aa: CAISEGQGTTGELFF; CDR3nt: TGTGCCATCAGTGAGGGACAGGGGACCACCGGGGAGCTGTTTTTT
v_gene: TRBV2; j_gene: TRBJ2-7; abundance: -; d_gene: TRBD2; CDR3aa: CAMTSGPSYEQYF; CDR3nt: TGTGCCATGACTAGCGGTCCGTCCTACGAGCAGTACTTC
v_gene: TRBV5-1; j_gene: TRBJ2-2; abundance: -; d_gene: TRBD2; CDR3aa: CASSLTLAGGPGELFF; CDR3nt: TGCGCCAGCAGCTTGACCCTAGCGGGAGGGCCCGGGGAGCTGTTTTTT
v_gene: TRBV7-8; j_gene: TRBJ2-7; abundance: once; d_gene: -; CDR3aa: CASSHATGRTYEQYF; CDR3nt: TGTGCCAGCAGCCACGCTACAGGGAGAACCTACGAGCAGTACTTC
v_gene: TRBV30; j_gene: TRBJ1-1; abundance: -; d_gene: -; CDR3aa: CVWSITRTSVLNTEAFF; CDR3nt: TGTGTCTGGAGTATTACTCGTACCTCCGTCTTGAACACTGAAGCTTTCTTT
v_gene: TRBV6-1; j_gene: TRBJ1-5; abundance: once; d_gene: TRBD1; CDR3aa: CASRERGTDVYSNQPQHF; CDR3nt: TGTGCCAGCAGGGAACGGGGGACAGACGTTTATAGCAATCAGCCCCAGCATTTT
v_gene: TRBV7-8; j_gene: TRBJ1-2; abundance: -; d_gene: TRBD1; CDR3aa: CASSLRFMLYETGEGYTF; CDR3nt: TGTGCCAGCAGCTTAAGGTTCATGTTATACGAGACAGGGGAAGGCTACACCTTC
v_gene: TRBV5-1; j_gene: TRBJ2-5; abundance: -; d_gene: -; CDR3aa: CASSTDGEETQYF; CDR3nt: TGCGCCAGCAGCACTGACGGAGAAGAGACCCAGTACTTC
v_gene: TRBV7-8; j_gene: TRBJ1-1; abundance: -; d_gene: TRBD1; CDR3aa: CASSRGQGPLNTEAFF; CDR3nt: TGTGCCAGCAGCCGAGGACAGGGCCCTTTGAACACTGAAGCTTTCTTT
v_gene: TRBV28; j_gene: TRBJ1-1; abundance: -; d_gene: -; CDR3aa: CASSLSGGQTNTEAFF; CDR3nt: TGTGCCAGCAGTTTATCAGGTGGGCAGACGAACACTGAAGCTTTCTTT
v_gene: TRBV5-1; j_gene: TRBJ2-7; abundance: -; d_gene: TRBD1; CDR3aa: CASSLVETGSYEQYF; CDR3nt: TGCGCCAGCAGCTTGGTGGAGACAGGGTCCTACGAGCAGTACTTC
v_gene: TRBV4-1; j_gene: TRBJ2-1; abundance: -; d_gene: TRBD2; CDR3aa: CASSSPPGRGYNEQFF; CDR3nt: TGCGCCAGCAGCTCACCCCCCGGGAGGGGATACAATGAGCAGTTCTTC
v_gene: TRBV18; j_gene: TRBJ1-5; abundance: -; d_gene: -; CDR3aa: CASSIDSDQPQHF; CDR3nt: TGTGCCAGCTCTATTGACAGCGATCAGCCCCAGCATTTT
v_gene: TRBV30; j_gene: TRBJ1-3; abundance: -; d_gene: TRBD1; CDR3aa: CAWSVGTAETGNTIYF; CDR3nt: TGTGCCTGGAGTGTAGGGACAGCGGAGACTGGAAACACCATATATTTT
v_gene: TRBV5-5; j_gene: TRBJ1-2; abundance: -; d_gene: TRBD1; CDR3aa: CASNPIGQGRNYGYTF; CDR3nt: TGTGCCAGCAATCCTATCGGACAGGGACGGAACTATGGCTACACCTTC
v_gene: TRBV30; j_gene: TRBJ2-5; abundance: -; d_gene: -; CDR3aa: CAWGGGWYQETQYF; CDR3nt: TGTGCCTGGGGAGGAGGGTGGTACCAAGAGACCCAGTACTTC
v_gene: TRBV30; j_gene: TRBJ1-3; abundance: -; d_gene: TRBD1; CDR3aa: CAWSSDRGSGNTIYF; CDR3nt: TGTGCCTGGAGTTCGGACAGGGGCTCTGGAAACACCATATATTTT
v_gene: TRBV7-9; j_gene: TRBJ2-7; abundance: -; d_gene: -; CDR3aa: CASSPGEDEQYF; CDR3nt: TGTGCCAGCAGCCCCGGGGAAGACGAGCAGTACTTC
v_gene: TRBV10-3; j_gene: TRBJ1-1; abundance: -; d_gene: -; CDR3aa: CAISEPGVTEAFF; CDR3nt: TGTGCCATCAGTGAGCCAGGGGTCACTGAAGCTTTCTTT
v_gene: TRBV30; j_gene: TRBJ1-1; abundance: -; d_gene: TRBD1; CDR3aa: CAWGMDRGIDTEAFF; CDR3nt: TGTGCCTGGGGGATGGACAGGGGGATCGACACTGAAGCTTTCTTT
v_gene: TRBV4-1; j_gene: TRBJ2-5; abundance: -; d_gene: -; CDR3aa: CASSQGQAQETQYF; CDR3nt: TGCGCCAGCAGCCAAGGCCAGGCCCAAGAGACCCAGTACTTC
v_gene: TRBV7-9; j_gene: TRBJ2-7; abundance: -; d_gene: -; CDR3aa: CASSLSDGRGYEQYF; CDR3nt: TGTGCCAGCAGCTTATCAGATGGACGGGGCTACGAGCAGTACTTC
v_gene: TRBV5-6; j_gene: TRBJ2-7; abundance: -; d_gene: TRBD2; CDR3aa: CASSPTSADEQYF; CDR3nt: TGTGCCAGCAGCCCTACTAGCGCTGACGAGCAGTACTTC
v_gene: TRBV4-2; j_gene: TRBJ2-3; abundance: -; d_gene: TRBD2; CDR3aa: CASSLLEREATDTQYF; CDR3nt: TGTGCCAGCAGCCTCCTCGAGCGGGAGGCCACAGATACGCAGTATTTT
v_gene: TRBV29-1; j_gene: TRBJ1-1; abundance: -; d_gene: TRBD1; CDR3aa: CSVDRGLGTEAFF; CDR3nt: TGCAGCGTGGACAGGGGATTGGGCACTGAAGCTTTCTTT
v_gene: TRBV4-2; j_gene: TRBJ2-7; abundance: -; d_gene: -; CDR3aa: CASSQDLSRPGVPLYEQYF; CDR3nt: TGTGCCAGCAGCCAAGATCTAAGCAGGCCGGGAGTCCCCCTCTACGAGCAGTACTTC
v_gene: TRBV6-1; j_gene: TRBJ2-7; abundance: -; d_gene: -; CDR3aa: CASSPGPASTYEQYF; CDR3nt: TGTGCCAGCAGTCCAGGGCCAGCCTCGACGTACGAGCAGTACTTC
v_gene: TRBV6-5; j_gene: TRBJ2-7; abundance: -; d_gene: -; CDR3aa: CASSQTRSEQYF; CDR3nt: TGTGCCAGCAGTCAGACCCGGAGCGAGCAGTACTTC
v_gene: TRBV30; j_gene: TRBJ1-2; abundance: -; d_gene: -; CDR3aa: CAWSTYLGSNYGYTF; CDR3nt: TGTGCCTGGAGTACGTATCTGGGCTCTAACTATGGCTACACCTTC
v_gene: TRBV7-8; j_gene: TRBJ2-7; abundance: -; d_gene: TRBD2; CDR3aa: CASSAPRASGRAYEQYF; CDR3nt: TGTGCCAGCAGCGCCCCGAGGGCTAGCGGGAGGGCCTACGAGCAGTACTTC
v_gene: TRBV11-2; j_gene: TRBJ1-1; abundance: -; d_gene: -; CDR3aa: CASSLVATAWNTEAFF; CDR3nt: TGTGCCAGCAGCTTAGTCGCCACAGCCTGGAACACTGAAGCTTTCTTT
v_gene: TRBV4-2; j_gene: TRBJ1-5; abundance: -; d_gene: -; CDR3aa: CASSQFPGQPNQPQHF; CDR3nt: TGTGCCAGCAGCCAATTCCCTGGACAGCCCAATCAGCCCCAGCATTTT
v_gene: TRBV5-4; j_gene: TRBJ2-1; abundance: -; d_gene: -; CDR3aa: CASSSKQDFDEQFF; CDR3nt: TGTGCCAGCAGCTCAAAACAGGATTTTGATGAGCAGTTCTTC
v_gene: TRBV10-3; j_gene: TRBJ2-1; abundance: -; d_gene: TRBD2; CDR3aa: CAISEGLADYNEQFF; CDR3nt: TGTGCCATCAGTGAGGGGCTAGCGGACTACAATGAGCAGTTCTTC
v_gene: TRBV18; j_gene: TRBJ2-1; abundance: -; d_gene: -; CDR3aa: CASSPLPRAGAPYNEQFF; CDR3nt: TGTGCCAGCTCACCTTTACCTCGAGCAGGGGCTCCCTACAATGAGCAGTTCTTC
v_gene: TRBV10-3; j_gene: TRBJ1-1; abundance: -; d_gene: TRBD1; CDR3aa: CAISRTGETEAFF; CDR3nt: TGTGCCATCAGTCGTACAGGGGAGACTGAAGCTTTCTTT
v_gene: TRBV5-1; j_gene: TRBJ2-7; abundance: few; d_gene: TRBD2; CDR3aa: CASSLGTSGRYEQYF; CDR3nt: TGCGCCAGCAGCTTGGGGACTAGCGGGAGGTACGAGCAGTACTTC
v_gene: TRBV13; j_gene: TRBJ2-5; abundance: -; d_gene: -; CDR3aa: CASSLGGGSTQETQYF; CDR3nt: TGTGCCAGCAGCCTAGGCGGAGGGAGCACACAAGAGACCCAGTACTTC
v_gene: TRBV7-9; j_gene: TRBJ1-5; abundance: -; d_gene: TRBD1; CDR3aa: CASSYGTGQNQPQHF; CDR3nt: TGTGCCAGCAGCTACGGGACAGGGCAAAATCAGCCCCAGCATTTT
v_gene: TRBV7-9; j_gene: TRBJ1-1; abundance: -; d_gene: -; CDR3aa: CASSPGWRPNTEAFF; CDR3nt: TGTGCCAGCAGCCCCGGGTGGAGACCGAACACTGAAGCTTTCTTT
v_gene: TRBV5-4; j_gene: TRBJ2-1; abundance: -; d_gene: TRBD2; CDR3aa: CASSFGREFNEQFF; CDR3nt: TGTGCCAGCAGCTTTGGGAGGGAGTTCAATGAGCAGTTCTTC
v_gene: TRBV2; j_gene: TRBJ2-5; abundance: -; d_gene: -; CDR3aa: CASSVSEETQYF; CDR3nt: TGTGCCAGCAGTGTGAGCGAGGAGACCCAGTACTTC
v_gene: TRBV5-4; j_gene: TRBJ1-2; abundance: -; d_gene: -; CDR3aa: CASSLSKGTGYGYTF; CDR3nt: TGTGCCAGCAGCTTGTCGAAAGGTACGGGCTATGGCTACACCTTC
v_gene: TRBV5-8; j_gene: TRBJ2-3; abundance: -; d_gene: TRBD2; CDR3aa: CASSWTSGSTDTQYF; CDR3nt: TGTGCCAGCAGCTGGACTAGCGGAAGCACAGATACGCAGTATTTT
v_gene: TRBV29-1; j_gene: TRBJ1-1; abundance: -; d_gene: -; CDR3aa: CSVPTGNTEAFF; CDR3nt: TGCAGCGTCCCGACAGGGAACACTGAAGCTTTCTTT
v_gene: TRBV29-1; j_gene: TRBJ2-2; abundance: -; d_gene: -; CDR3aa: CSVGGETGELFF; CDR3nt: TGCAGCGTTGGAGGTGAGACCGGGGAGCTGTTTTTT